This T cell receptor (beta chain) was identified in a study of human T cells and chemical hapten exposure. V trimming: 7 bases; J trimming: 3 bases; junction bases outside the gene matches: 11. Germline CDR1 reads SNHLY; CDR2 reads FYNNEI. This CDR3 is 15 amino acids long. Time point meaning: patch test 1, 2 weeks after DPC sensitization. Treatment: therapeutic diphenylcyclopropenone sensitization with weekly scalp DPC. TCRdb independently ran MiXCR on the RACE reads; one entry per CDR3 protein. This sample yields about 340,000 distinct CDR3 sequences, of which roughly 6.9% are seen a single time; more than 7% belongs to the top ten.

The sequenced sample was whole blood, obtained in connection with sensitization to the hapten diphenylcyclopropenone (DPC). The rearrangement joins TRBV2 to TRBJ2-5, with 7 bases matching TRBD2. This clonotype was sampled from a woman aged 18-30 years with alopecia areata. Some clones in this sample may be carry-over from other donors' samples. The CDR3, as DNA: TGTGCCAGCAATGCCCGGAGCGGGGCCGAAGAGACCCAGTACTTC. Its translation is CASNARSGAEETQYF.